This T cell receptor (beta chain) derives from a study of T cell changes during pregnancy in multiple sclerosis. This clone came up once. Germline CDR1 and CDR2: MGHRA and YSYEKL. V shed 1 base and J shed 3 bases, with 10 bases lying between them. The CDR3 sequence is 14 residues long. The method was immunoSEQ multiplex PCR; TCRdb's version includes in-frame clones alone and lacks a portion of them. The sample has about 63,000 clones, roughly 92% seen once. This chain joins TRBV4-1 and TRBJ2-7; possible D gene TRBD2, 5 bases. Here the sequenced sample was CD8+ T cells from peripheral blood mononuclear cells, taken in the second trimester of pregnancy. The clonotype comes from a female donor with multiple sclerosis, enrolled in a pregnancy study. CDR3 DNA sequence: TGCGCCAGCAGCCAAGTGGCTAGCAGCTACGAGCAGTACTTC. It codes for CASSQVASSYEQYF.